The clone carrying this T cell receptor (beta chain) was counted a few times. What it binds is unknown. The data originate from a study of early T cells in non-severe SARS-CoV-2 infection. At the level of the study: Sequenced bulk RNA came from whole blood that was unsorted, and chains were unpaired.

General observations from the study: There was a bias toward anti-spike CD8 responses in VDJdb matching, which missed private and CD4 specificities.

Per the germline V gene, CDR1 is MDHEN and CDR2 is SYDVKM. The CDR3 length is 13 residues. V was pared by 8 bases and J by 3 bases, with 14 bases between. TCRdb redid the calling of the 5' RACE reads with MiXCR, one entry per CDR3 protein. This table holds approximately 90,000 distinct CDR3 sequences, around 16% found once. The V call is TRBV28, the J call TRBJ2-7; weak D call: TRBD2 (6 bases). The sequencing here drew on whole blood, taken at baseline. The source of this sequence is an adult who was a healthcare worker with PCR-confirmed SARS-CoV-2 infection or an uninfected control (not recorded which). The CDR3 region is CASSRPGDYEQYF. For the CDR3, the DNA is TGTGCCAGCTCGAGACCGGGGGACTACGAGCAGTACTTC.